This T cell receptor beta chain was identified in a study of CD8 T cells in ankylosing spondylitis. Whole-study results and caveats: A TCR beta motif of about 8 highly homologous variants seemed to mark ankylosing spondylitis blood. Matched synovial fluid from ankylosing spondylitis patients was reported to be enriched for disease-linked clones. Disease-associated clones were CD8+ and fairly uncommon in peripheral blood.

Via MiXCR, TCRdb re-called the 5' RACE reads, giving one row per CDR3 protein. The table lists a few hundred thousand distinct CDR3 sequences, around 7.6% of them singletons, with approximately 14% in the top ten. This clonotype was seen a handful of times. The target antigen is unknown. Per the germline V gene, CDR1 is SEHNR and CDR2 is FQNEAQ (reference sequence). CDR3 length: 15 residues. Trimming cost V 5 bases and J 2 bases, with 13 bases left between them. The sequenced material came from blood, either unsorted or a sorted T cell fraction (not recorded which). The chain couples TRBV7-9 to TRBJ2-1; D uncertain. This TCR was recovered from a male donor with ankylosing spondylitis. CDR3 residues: CASSLNSPPYNEQFF. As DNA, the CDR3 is TGTGCCAGCAGCCTCAACTCCCCTCCCTACAATGAGCAGTTCTTC.